This TCR beta chain was documented in a study of cytomegalovirus exposure and HLA in healthy donors. Losses at the gene ends were 5 bases for V and 9 bases for J; bases not matched to a gene: 10. Germline values: CDR1 SGHTA, CDR2 FQGNSA. This CDR3 is 14 amino acids long. This clone has only a few counts. Sequencing used immunoSEQ multiplex PCR; TCRdb keeps in-frame clones, though not all of them. The data hold 120,000 to 150,000 clones, with around 90% observed a single time. Specimen: PBMCs. The clonotype comes from a man between 18 and 29 years old in good health and CMV-seropositive. The chain combines TRBV7-2 with TRBJ1-5; 7 nucleotides align to TRBD1. The CDR3 spells CASSKTTGQGPQHF. CDR3 coding DNA: TGTGCCAGCAGCAAAACGACAGGGCAGGGGCCCCAGCATTTT.